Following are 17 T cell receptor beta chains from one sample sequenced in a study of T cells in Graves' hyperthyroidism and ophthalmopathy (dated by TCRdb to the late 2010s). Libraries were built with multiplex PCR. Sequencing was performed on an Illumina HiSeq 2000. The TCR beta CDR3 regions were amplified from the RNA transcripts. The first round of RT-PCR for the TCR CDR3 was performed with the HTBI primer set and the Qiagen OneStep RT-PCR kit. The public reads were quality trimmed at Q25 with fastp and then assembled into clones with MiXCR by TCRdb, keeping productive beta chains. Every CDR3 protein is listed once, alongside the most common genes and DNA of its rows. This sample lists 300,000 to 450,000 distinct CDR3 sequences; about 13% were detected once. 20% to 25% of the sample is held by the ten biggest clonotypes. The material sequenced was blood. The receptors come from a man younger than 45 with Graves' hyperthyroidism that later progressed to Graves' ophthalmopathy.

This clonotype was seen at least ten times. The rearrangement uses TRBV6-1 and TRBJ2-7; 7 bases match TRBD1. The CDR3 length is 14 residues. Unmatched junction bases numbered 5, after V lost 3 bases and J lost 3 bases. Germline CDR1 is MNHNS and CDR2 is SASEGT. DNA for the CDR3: TGTGCCAGCAGTGAGACAGGGTTGGGCTACGAGCAGTACTTC. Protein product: CASSETGLGYEQYF.

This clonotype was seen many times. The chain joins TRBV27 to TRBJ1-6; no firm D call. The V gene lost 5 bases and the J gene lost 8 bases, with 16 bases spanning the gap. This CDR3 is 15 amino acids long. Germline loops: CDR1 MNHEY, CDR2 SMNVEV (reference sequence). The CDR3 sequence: CASSTSVGPYSPLHF. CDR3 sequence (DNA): TGTGCCAGCAGTACCTCGGTAGGGCCCTATTCACCCCTCCACTTT.

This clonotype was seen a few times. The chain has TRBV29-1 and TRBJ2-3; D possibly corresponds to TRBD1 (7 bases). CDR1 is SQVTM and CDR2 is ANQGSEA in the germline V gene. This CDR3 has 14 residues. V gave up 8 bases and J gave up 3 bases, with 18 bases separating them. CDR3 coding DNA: TGCAGCTCTGACAGGGAGGCGGGGACAGATACGCAGTATTTT. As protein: CSSDREAGTDTQYF.

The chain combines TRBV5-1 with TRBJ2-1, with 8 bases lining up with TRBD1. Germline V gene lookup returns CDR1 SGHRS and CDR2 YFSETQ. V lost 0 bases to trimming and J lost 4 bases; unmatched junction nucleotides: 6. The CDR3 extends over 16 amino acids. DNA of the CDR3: TGCGCCAGCAGCTTGGCCCAGGGGGCGGGGTACAATGAGCAGTTCTTC. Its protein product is CASSLAQGAGYNEQFF.

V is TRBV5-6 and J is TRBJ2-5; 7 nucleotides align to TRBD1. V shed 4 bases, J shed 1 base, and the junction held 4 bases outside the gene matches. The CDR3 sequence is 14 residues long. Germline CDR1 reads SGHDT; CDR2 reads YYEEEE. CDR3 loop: CASSGQGVQETQYF. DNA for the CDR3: TGTGCCAGCAGCGGGCAGGGGGTCCAAGAGACCCAGTACTTC.

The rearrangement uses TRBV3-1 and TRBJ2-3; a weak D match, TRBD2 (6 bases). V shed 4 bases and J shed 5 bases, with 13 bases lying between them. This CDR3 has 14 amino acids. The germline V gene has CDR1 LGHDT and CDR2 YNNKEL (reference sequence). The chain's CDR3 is CASSLLSGVDTQYF. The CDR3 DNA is TGTGCCAGCAGCCTTCTCTCGGGGGTAGATACGCAGTATTTT.

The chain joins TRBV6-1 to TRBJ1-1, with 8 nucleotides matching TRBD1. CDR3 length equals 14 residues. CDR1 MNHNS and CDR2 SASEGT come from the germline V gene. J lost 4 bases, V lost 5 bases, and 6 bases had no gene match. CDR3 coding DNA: TGTGCCAGCAGTCCCTGGACAGGGAGCACTGAAGCTTTCTTT. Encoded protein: CASSPWTGSTEAFF.

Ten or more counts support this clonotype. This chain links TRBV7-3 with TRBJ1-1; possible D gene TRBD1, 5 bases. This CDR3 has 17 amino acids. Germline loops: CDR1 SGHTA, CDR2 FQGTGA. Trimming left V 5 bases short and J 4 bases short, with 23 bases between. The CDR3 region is CASSVFLPFGAPTEAFF. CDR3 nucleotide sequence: TGTGCCAGCAGCGTCTTCCTCCCATTCGGGGCCCCCACTGAAGCTTTCTTT.

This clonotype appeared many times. DNA of the CDR3: TGTGCCAGCAGTGAACAGGGACTGATAGCGGGGGTGCGGGCATCTGAGCAGTTCTTC. Its protein is CASSEQGLIAGVRASEQFF. This chain joins TRBV2 and TRBJ2-1, with 9 bases aligning to TRBD2. The CDR3 covers 19 residues. V gave up 2 bases and J gave up 9 bases; unmatched junction bases: 20. The V gene's germline CDR1 is SNHLY and CDR2 FYNNEI.

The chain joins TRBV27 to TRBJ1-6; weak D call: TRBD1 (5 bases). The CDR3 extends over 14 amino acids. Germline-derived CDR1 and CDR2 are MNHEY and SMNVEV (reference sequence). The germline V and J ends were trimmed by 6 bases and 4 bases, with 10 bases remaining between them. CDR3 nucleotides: TGTGCCAGCAGGGAAAGACAGTATAATTCACCCCTCCACTTT. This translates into CASRERQYNSPLHF.

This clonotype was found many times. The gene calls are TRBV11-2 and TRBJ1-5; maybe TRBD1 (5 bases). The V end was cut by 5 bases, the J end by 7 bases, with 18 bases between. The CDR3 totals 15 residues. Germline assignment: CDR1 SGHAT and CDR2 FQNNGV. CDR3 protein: CASSPDLGVGQPQHF. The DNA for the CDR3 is TGTGCCAGCAGCCCCGACCTAGGGGTGGGGCAGCCCCAGCATTTT.

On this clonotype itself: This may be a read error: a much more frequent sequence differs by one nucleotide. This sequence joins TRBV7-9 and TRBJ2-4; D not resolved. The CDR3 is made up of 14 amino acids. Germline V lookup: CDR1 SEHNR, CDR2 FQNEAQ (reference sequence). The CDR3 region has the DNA TGTTCCAGCAGCACACGTAAAGCCAAAAACATTCAGTACTTC. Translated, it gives CSSSTRKAKNIQYF. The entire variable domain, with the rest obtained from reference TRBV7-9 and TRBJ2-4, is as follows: DTGVSQNPRHKITKRGQNVTFRCDPISEHNRLYWYRQTLGQGPEFLTYFQNEAQLEKSRLLSDRFSAERPKGSFSTLEIQRTEQGDSAMYLCSSSTRKAKNIQYFGAGTRLSVL.

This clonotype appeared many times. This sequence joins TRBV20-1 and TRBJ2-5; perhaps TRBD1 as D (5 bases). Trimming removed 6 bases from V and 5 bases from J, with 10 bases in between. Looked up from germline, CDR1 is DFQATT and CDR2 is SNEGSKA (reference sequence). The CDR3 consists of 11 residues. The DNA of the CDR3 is TGCAGTGCGGGGCAGGCGGAGACCCAGTACTTC. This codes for CSAGQAETQYF.

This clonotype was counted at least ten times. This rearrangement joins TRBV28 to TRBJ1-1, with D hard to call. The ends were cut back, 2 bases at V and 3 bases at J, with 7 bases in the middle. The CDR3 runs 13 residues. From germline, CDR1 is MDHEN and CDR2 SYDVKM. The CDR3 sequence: CASSLGRYTEAFF. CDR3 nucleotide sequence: TGTGCCAGCAGTTTAGGCAGGTACACTGAAGCTTTCTTT.

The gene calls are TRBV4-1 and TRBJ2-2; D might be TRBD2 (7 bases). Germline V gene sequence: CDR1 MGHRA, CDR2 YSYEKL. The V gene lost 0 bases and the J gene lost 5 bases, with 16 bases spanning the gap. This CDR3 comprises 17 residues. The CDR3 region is CASSQDLRGGGTGELFF. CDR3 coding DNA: TGCGCCAGCAGCCAAGATCTTAGGGGGGGCGGAACCGGGGAGCTGTTTTTT.

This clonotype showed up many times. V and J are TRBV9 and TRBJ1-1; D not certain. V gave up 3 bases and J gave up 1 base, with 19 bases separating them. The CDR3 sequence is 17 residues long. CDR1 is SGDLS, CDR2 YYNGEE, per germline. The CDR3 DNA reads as TGTGCCAGCAGCGGATTTAGGGAGTCCTTTGGGAACACTGAAGCTTTCTTT. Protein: CASSGFRESFGNTEAFF.

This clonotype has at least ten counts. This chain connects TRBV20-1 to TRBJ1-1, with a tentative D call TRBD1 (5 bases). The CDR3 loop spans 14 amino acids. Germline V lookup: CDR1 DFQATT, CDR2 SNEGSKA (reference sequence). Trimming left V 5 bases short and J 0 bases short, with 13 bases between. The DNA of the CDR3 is TGCAGTGCTCCCTCGGGGGACCTGAACACTGAAGCTTTCTTT. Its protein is CSAPSGDLNTEAFF.